Described below is a single TCR beta chain sequence and its context. The data derive from a study of shared clonotypes between healthy human individuals. All donors qualified as healthy HIV-negative adults and had experienced no recent acute infections or vaccinations. Only in-frame clones appear in the TCRdb table, and some are missing; sequencing was by immunoSEQ multiplex PCR. The table records about 480,000 clones, 70% to 80% of them present only once. The CDR3 covers 15 residues. In germline, CDR1 is MRHNA, CDR2 SNTAGT. Trimming shortened V by 6 bases and J by 2 bases, and 14 bases separated the two germline ends.

The sequencing sample was made of PBMCs. The TCR sequence derives from a woman aged 40-49 years in good health. Some clones in this sample may be carry-over from other donors' samples. The chain links TRBV6-4 to TRBJ2-1, with D maybe TRBD2 (7 bases). The CDR3 here is CASSPGEGTYNEQFF. The CDR3 coding sequence is TGTGCCAGCAGCCCAGGGGAGGGGACCTACAATGAGCAGTTCTTC.